Listed below are T cell receptor beta chains from one sample, sequenced in a study of T cells in Graves' hyperthyroidism and ophthalmopathy. A single record per CDR3 protein comes from TCRdb applying MiXCR to the multiplex PCR reads. The sample has hundreds of thousands of distinct CDR3 sequences, about 38% seen once. Source material: blood. The receptors here all came from a man between 18 and 35 years old with Graves' hyperthyroidism. The CDR3 runs from the conserved cysteine through the conserved F or W. The D gene is left open where the match is weak. Not every row has a clone size; where given, it reads once, few, many or a size class.

13	few	NA	TRBV20-1	TRBJ2-7	CSASEGSIYEQYF	TGCAGTGCTAGCGAGGGGTCGATCTACGAGCAGTACTTC
16	NA	TRBD2	TRBV7-2	TRBJ2-2	CASSPGLAGGAVELFF	TGTGCCAGCAGCCCTGGACTAGCGGGAGGGGCCGTCGAGCTGTTTTTT
15	few	TRBD1	TRBV4-3	TRBJ1-6	CASSQDRDRDSPLHF	TGCGCCAGCAGCCAAGATCGGGACAGGGATTCACCCCTCCACTTT
14	NA	NA	TRBV11-2	TRBJ2-7	CASSLGNGGYEQYF	TGTGCCAGCAGCTTAGGGAACGGAGGCTACGAGCAGTACTTC
11	many	TRBD1	TRBV29-1	TRBJ1-4	CSGVQGEKLFF	TGCAGCGGCGTACAGGGGGAAAAACTGTTTTTT
14	NA	TRBD1	TRBV29-1	TRBJ1-5	CSEPGQGPNQPQHF	TGCAGTGAACCAGGACAGGGGCCAAATCAGCCCCAGCATTTT
14	NA	TRBD1	TRBV9	TRBJ1-1	CASSVTGGDTEAFF	TGTGCCAGCAGCGTAACAGGGGGGGACACTGAAGCTTTCTTT
14	NA	NA	TRBV10-1	TRBJ2-3	CASSNSLSTDTQYF	TGCGCCAGCAGCAATAGCTTGAGCACAGATACGCAGTATTTT
13	once	NA	TRBV24-1	TRBJ2-6	CAPSVSGANVLTF	TGTGCCCCGTCCGTCTCTGGGGCCAACGTCCTGACTTTC
13	few	TRBD1	TRBV12-5	TRBJ1-2	CASGTGQGVGYTF	TGTGCTAGTGGAACTGGACAGGGTGTCGGCTACACCTTC
14	many	NA	TRBV10-3	TRBJ1-5	CAIRGDGRNQPQHF	TGTGCCATCAGGGGGGACGGACGCAATCAGCCCCAGCATTTT
14	many	NA	TRBV29-1	TRBJ1-1	CSVHPDREYTEAFF	TGCAGCGTACATCCCGACAGAGAATACACTGAAGCTTTCTTT
14	few	NA	TRBV19	TRBJ1-1	CASSPHGVGTEAFF	TGTGCCAGTAGTCCGCACGGGGTTGGAACTGAAGCTTTCTTT
15	few	TRBD2	TRBV7-3	TRBJ2-7	CASSPTGGGAYEQYF	TGTGCCAGCAGCCCAACCGGGGGGGGAGCCTACGAGCAGTACTTC
16	NA	NA	TRBV7-2	TRBJ2-7	CASSSSLVGTSYEQYF	TGTGCCAGCAGCTCCTCCCTCGTAGGGACCTCCTACGAGCAGTACTTC
13	many	TRBD1	TRBV13	TRBJ1-5	CASSTRGYQPQHF	TGTGCCAGCAGCACCAGGGGGTATCAGCCCCAGCATTTT
13	NA	NA	TRBV7-6	TRBJ1-2	CTSSLTANYGYTF	TGTACCAGCAGCTTAACAGCTAACTATGGCTACACCTTC
13	few	NA	TRBV5-8	TRBJ1-5	CASSQDPHQPQHF	TGTGCCAGCTCCCAGGACCCTCATCAGCCCCAGCATTTT
14	many	NA	TRBV20-1	TRBJ1-2	CSAGWTDLNYGYTF	TGCAGTGCTGGTTGGACAGACCTTAACTATGGCTACACCTTC
14	NA	TRBD1	TRBV7-2	TRBJ2-5	CASGEQGVGETQYF	TGTGCCAGCGGTGAACAGGGGGTAGGGGAGACCCAGTACTTC
14	many	TRBD2	TRBV20-1	TRBJ2-5	CSARTGGSGKTQYF	TGCAGTGCTAGGACGGGGGGGTCCGGTAAGACCCAGTACTTC
17	NA	TRBD1	TRBV12-3/TRBV12-4	TRBJ2-7	CASSLESVVTGAHEQYF	TGTGCCAGCAGTTTAGAAAGTGTTGTGACAGGGGCCCACGAGCAGTACTTC
16	NA	TRBD2	TRBV11-1	TRBJ2-7	CASSAHTGLAGDEQYF	TGTGCCAGCAGTGCTCATACGGGACTAGCGGGAGACGAGCAGTACTTC
14	NA	NA	TRBV12-3/TRBV12-4	TRBJ2-7	CASSFDSGTYEQYF	TGTGCCAGCAGTTTTGATAGCGGTACCTACGAGCAGTACTTC
18	NA	NA	TRBV19	TRBJ2-5	CASSIGPPRDGGRGTQYF	TGTGCCAGTAGTATAGGGCCGCCACGGGACGGTGGGAGAGGGACCCAGTACTTC
12	NA	NA	TRBV29-1	TRBJ2-5	CSVERRGETQYF	TGCAGCGTTGAACGCCGGGGTGAGACCCAGTACTTC
14	few	NA	TRBV4-1	TRBJ1-4	CASSQVEGNEKLFF	TGCGCCAGCAGCCAAGTTGAGGGGAACGAAAAACTGTTTTTT
14	few	TRBD1	TRBV20-1	TRBJ2-7	CSARDRDRGPEQYF	TGCAGTGCTAGAGATCGGGACAGGGGGCCCGAGCAGTACTTC
16	NA	NA	TRBV7-8	TRBJ1-5	CASSPPTGPLHQPQHF	TGTGCCAGCAGCCCCCCAACAGGGCCCCTCCATCAGCCCCAGCATTTT
16	few	NA	TRBV12-3/TRBV12-4	TRBJ1-6	CASSFERAGGNSPLHF	TGTGCCAGCAGTTTCGAGCGGGCCGGGGGAAATTCACCCCTCCACTTT
12	NA	TRBD1	TRBV12-3/TRBV12-4	TRBJ1-2	CAIGDRTPGNTF	TGTGCCATCGGGGACAGAACACCTGGAAACACCTTC
14	NA	NA	TRBV5-1	TRBJ1-1	CASSLDDGATVAFF	TGCGCCAGCAGCTTGGATGACGGAGCCACGGTGGCTTTCTTT
13	NA	NA	TRBV10-3	TRBJ1-3	CAISESGQNTIYF	TGTGCCATCAGTGAGTCGGGGCAAAACACCATATATTTT
18	NA	NA	TRBV2	TRBJ2-2	CASSYPTPIRYYTGELFF	TGTGCCAGCAGTTATCCGACCCCGATCCGGTACTATACCGGGGAGCTGTTTTTT
14	NA	NA	TRBV15	TRBJ2-6	CATSARAGANVLTF	TGTGCCACCAGCGCCAGGGCTGGGGCCAACGTCCTGACTTTC
14	NA	NA	TRBV12-3/TRBV12-4	TRBJ1-2	CASSPTGRGYGYTF	TGTGCCAGCAGTCCCACGGGCAGGGGCTATGGCTACACCTTC
14	many	NA	TRBV25-1	TRBJ1-1	CASSEYYGSTEAFF	TGTGCCAGCAGTGAATACTACGGGTCCACTGAAGCTTTCTTT
16	few	TRBD2	TRBV4-3	TRBJ2-7	CASSQEATSGYYEQYF	TGCGCCAGCAGCCAAGAGGCGACTAGCGGTTACTACGAGCAGTACTTC
17	NA	NA	TRBV7-9	TRBJ1-1	CASSPPIGKTVNTEAFF	TGTGCCAGCAGCCCCCCCATCGGTAAGACAGTGAACACTGAAGCTTTCTTT
15	NA	TRBD2	TRBV7-9	TRBJ2-5	CASEVAGGLQETQYF	TGTGCCAGCGAGGTGGCGGGGGGCCTGCAAGAGACCCAGTACTTC
15	many	NA	TRBV24-1	TRBJ2-5	CATSDARTSQETQYF	TGTGCCACCAGTGATGCCCGGACCAGTCAAGAGACCCAGTACTTC
16	few	NA	TRBV14	TRBJ1-3	CASSQRTNIAGNTIYF	TGTGCCAGCAGCCAAAGGACAAATATCGCTGGAAACACCATATATTTT
19	many	TRBD1	TRBV24-1	TRBJ2-6	CAPVPSTGTGISGANVLTF	TGTGCCCCGGTTCCGTCAACCGGGACAGGGATCTCTGGGGCCAACGTCCTGACTTTC
15	NA	TRBD1	TRBV10-1	TRBJ1-2	CASVMTGTGGYGYTF	TGCGCCAGCGTGATGACCGGGACAGGGGGCTATGGCTACACCTTC
16	NA	TRBD1	TRBV7-3	TRBJ1-1	CASRSLTGGSGVEAFF	TGTGCCAGCAGGTCGTTAACAGGGGGCTCAGGGGTTGAAGCTTTCTTT
12	many	NA	TRBV12-3/TRBV12-4	TRBJ1-1	CASSLELTEAFF	TGTGCCAGCAGTTTAGAACTGACTGAAGCTTTCTTT
11	many	NA	TRBV2	TRBJ1-1	CASSSPGYAFF	TGTGCCAGCAGTAGCCCAGGGTACGCTTTCTTT
14	NA	TRBD2	TRBV24-1	TRBJ2-7	CASSYVASGNEQYF	TGTGCCAGCAGTTATGTGGCTAGCGGGAACGAGCAGTACTTC
15	few	TRBD1	TRBV11-2	TRBJ1-4	CASAQGSATNEKLFF	TGTGCCAGCGCACAGGGGTCCGCAACTAATGAAAAACTGTTTTTT
14	NA	NA	TRBV6-4	TRBJ2-2	CANSYFRATGELFF	TGTGCCAACAGTTACTTCCGAGCCACCGGGGAGCTGTTTTTT
13	NA	NA	TRBV24-1	TRBJ1-1	CATSEGLAQEAFF	TGTGCCACCAGTGAGGGACTAGCGCAAGAAGCTTTCTTT
14	few	NA	TRBV9	TRBJ2-7	CASSDHGGSYEQYF	TGTGCCAGCAGCGACCATGGAGGGTCGTACGAGCAGTACTTC
14	NA	TRBD2	TRBV10-3	TRBJ2-5	CAISESEREGTQYF	TGTGCCATCAGTGAGTCAGAGCGGGAGGGGACCCAGTACTTC
13	NA	TRBD1	TRBV25-1	TRBJ1-1	CASRHRDSYEAFF	TGTGCCAGCAGACACCGGGACAGCTATGAAGCTTTCTTT
13	NA	NA	TRBV2	TRBJ2-7	CAKKLRSSYEQYF	TGTGCCAAAAAACTTCGGAGCTCCTACGAGCAGTACTTC
15	many	TRBD1	TRBV7-2	TRBJ1-4	CASSARRGLNEKLFF	TGTGCCAGCAGCGCCCGAAGGGGGCTTAATGAAAAACTGTTTTTT
16	NA	TRBD1	TRBV7-2	TRBJ1-5	CASSQDGQEVNQPQHF	TGTGCCAGCAGCCAAGATGGACAGGAAGTGAATCAGCCCCAGCATTTT
14	few	NA	TRBV20-1	TRBJ2-7	CSARDLVRGDEQYF	TGCAGTGCTAGAGATCTTGTAAGGGGGGACGAGCAGTACTTC
14	many	NA	TRBV7-8	TRBJ1-1	CASGRTAMNTEAFF	TGTGCCAGCGGAAGGACAGCCATGAACACTGAAGCTTTCTTT
17	few	TRBD1	TRBV12-3/TRBV12-4	TRBJ1-1	CASSQGTATSDDTEAFF	TGCGCCAGCAGCCAGGGGACAGCCACCTCGGACGACACTGAAGCTTTCTTT